A selection of T cell receptor beta chains follows, all from one sample in a study of cytomegalovirus exposure and HLA in healthy donors. Some clones are missing from TCRdb's copy, which holds only in-frame ones; the method was immunoSEQ multiplex PCR. The table lists 85,000 to 100,000 clones, 69% of them singletons. Sample: PBMCs. Source of these receptors: a man aged 50 to 60 in good health and CMV-seronegative. The CDR3 runs from the conserved cysteine through the conserved F or W. Each record gives: J gene, clone size, V gene, D gene, CDR3 length, CDR3 protein, CDR3 DNA. A D gene is named only where the DNA matches it firmly. Some rows mark clone size as missing; the rest say once, few, many or name a class of expanded clone.

J: TRBJ2-2
size: .
V: TRBV5-5
D: TRBD2
length: 19
CDR3: CASSGGTSGRWSYTGELFF
DNA: TGTGCCAGCAGCGGAGGGACTAGCGGGAGGTGGTCGTACACCGGGGAGCTGTTTTTT

J: TRBJ2-3
size: .
V: TRBV9
D: .
length: 14
CDR3: CASSRRSSTDTQYF
DNA: TGTGCCAGCAGCCGTCGGTCTAGCACAGATACGCAGTATTTT

J: TRBJ2-6
size: .
V: TRBV2
D: TRBD1
length: 16
CDR3: CASSADRVRGANVLTF
DNA: TGTGCCAGCAGTGCCGACAGGGTGCGCGGGGCCAACGTCCTGACTTTC

J: TRBJ1-3
size: .
V: TRBV30
D: TRBD1
length: 14
CDR3: CAWSVQGGGNTIYF
DNA: TGTGCCTGGAGTGTACAGGGGGGTGGAAACACCATATATTTT

J: TRBJ1-4
size: .
V: TRBV10-3
D: TRBD1
length: 13
CDR3: CAISESPGGKLFF
DNA: TGTGCCATCAGTGAGTCTCCAGGGGGAAAACTGTTTTTT

J: TRBJ1-4
size: .
V: TRBV19
D: TRBD1
length: 15
CDR3: CASSTHRGTNEKLFF
DNA: TGTGCCAGTAGTACGCACAGGGGAACTAATGAAAAACTGTTTTTT

J: TRBJ2-1
size: .
V: TRBV7-3
D: TRBD2
length: 15
CDR3: CASSELASSYNEQFF
DNA: TGTGCCAGCAGCGAACTAGCGTCGTCCTACAATGAGCAGTTCTTC

J: TRBJ1-2
size: .
V: TRBV2
D: TRBD1
length: 13
CDR3: CASQGQGAYGYTF
DNA: TGTGCCAGCCAAGGACAGGGGGCCTATGGCTACACCTTC

J: TRBJ1-4
size: .
V: TRBV5-4
D: .
length: 13
CDR3: CASSLAGGEELFF
DNA: TGTGCCAGCAGCTTGGCAGGTGGTGAAGAACTGTTTTTT

J: TRBJ1-1
size: .
V: TRBV7-9
D: TRBD1
length: 15
CDR3: CASSPLGQGDTEAFF
DNA: TGTGCCAGCAGTCCTCTCGGACAGGGTGACACTGAAGCTTTCTTT

J: TRBJ2-3
size: .
V: TRBV4-3
D: .
length: 16
CDR3: CASSQGLGAYTDTQYF
DNA: TGCGCCAGCAGCCAAGGCCTGGGGGCTTACACAGATACGCAGTATTTT

J: TRBJ1-2
size: .
V: TRBV29-1
D: TRBD1
length: 15
CDR3: CSVWTGRIENYGYTF
DNA: TGCAGCGTTTGGACAGGGAGAATTGAGAACTATGGCTACACCTTC

J: TRBJ2-1
size: .
V: TRBV6-5
D: .
length: 15
CDR3: CASARSPHPGYEQFF
DNA: TGTGCCAGCGCCCGATCCCCCCACCCAGGGTATGAGCAGTTCTTC

J: TRBJ1-5
size: .
V: TRBV19
D: .
length: 17
CDR3: CASSPRVQGYSNQPQHF
DNA: TGTGCCAGTAGTCCTCGGGTCCAGGGTTATAGCAATCAGCCCCAGCATTTT

J: TRBJ2-1
size: few
V: TRBV30
D: TRBD1
length: 14
CDR3: CAWSGGGPYNEQFF
DNA: TGTGCCTGGAGTGGAGGGGGCCCCTACAATGAGCAGTTCTTC

J: TRBJ2-1
size: .
V: TRBV4-1
D: TRBD2
length: 15
CDR3: CASAVAGHSYNEQFF
DNA: TGCGCCAGCGCCGTAGCGGGCCACTCCTACAATGAGCAGTTCTTC

J: TRBJ1-2
size: .
V: TRBV28
D: .
length: 14
CDR3: CASSLPEGVLGYTF
DNA: TGTGCCAGCAGTTTACCCGAGGGGGTGCTTGGCTACACCTTC

J: TRBJ2-3
size: .
V: TRBV5-4
D: TRBD2
length: 15
CDR3: CASSLAGGSTDTQYF
DNA: TGTGCCAGCAGCCTAGCGGGGGGGAGCACAGATACGCAGTATTTT

J: TRBJ2-2
size: .
V: TRBV6-5
D: .
length: 13
CDR3: CASTKGGTGELFF
DNA: TGTGCCTCCACCAAAGGGGGCACCGGGGAGCTGTTTTTT

J: TRBJ2-7
size: .
V: TRBV6-5
D: TRBD2
length: 16
CDR3: CASSSGVAGGTYEQYF
DNA: TGTGCCAGCAGTTCCGGCGTAGCGGGGGGAACCTACGAGCAGTACTTC

J: TRBJ2-7
size: few
V: TRBV19
D: .
length: 11
CDR3: CASTFGDKQYF
DNA: TGTGCCAGCACTTTCGGGGACAAGCAGTACTTC

J: TRBJ1-5
size: .
V: TRBV6-1
D: TRBD1
length: 15
CDR3: CATSKDRGRGQPQHF
DNA: TGTGCCACCTCAAAGGACAGGGGGCGAGGGCAGCCCCAGCATTTT

J: TRBJ1-3
size: .
V: TRBV10-3
D: .
length: 14
CDR3: CAISQTGSGNTIYF
DNA: TGTGCCATCAGTCAAACAGGGTCTGGAAACACCATATATTTT

J: TRBJ2-3
size: .
V: TRBV29-1
D: TRBD2
length: 14
CDR3: CSVGTSGGTDTQYF
DNA: TGCAGCGTGGGGACTAGCGGGGGAACAGATACGCAGTATTTT

J: TRBJ2-7
size: .
V: TRBV7-2
D: .
length: 13
CDR3: CASSLARSYEQYF
DNA: TGTGCCAGCAGCTTAGCCCGTTCCTACGAGCAGTACTTC

J: TRBJ1-1
size: once
V: TRBV10-2
D: .
length: 15
CDR3: CASSDYGEGNTEAFF
DNA: TGCGCCAGCAGTGACTATGGGGAGGGGAACACTGAAGCTTTCTTT

J: TRBJ1-2
size: .
V: TRBV29-1
D: TRBD1
length: 12
CDR3: CSGGQGTYGYTF
DNA: TGCAGCGGGGGACAGGGGACCTATGGCTACACCTTC

J: TRBJ2-1
size: .
V: TRBV5-1
D: .
length: 15
CDR3: CASSLGAASYNEQFF
DNA: TGCGCCAGCAGCTTGGGAGCGGCTTCCTACAATGAGCAGTTCTTC

J: TRBJ1-6
size: .
V: TRBV6-5
D: TRBD1
length: 16
CDR3: CASSYSRGRYNSPLHF
DNA: TGTGCCAGCAGTTACTCGAGGGGGCGCTATAATTCACCCCTCCACTTT

J: TRBJ2-5
size: .
V: TRBV30
D: TRBD1
length: 13
CDR3: CAWKETGQETQYF
DNA: TGTGCCTGGAAAGAGACAGGGCAAGAGACCCAGTACTTC

J: TRBJ2-1
size: .
V: TRBV25-1
D: TRBD2
length: 15
CDR3: CASSGTSKRKHEQFF
DNA: TGTGCCAGCAGTGGGACTAGCAAAAGAAAGCATGAGCAGTTCTTC

J: TRBJ2-2
size: few
V: TRBV27
D: TRBD1
length: 15
CDR3: CASSTRSGGNGELFF
DNA: TGTGCCAGCAGTACCCGTTCAGGGGGCAACGGGGAGCTGTTTTTT

J: TRBJ1-1
size: .
V: TRBV7-3
D: .
length: 13
CDR3: CASSSNRDTEAFF
DNA: TGTGCCAGCAGTTCAAATCGGGACACTGAAGCTTTCTTT

J: TRBJ1-5
size: .
V: TRBV11-2
D: .
length: 14
CDR3: CASSSVNSNQPQHF
DNA: TGTGCCAGCAGCTCTGTTAATAGCAATCAGCCCCAGCATTTT

J: TRBJ2-3
size: .
V: TRBV6-5
D: .
length: 13
CDR3: CASREPGANTQYF
DNA: TGTGCCAGCCGCGAGCCGGGAGCAAATACGCAGTATTTT

J: TRBJ2-7
size: .
V: TRBV5-4
D: TRBD1
length: 13
CDR3: CASSPDRDYEQYF
DNA: TGTGCCAGCAGCCCAGACAGGGACTACGAGCAGTACTTC

J: TRBJ2-7
size: few
V: TRBV28
D: .
length: 14
CDR3: CASREAGGRGEQYF
DNA: TGTGCCAGCAGGGAAGCAGGGGGTCGGGGGGAGCAGTACTTC

J: TRBJ1-2
size: .
V: TRBV29-1
D: TRBD1
length: 12
CDR3: CSVSDRGNGYTF
DNA: TGCAGCGTTTCGGACAGGGGGAATGGCTACACCTTC

J: TRBJ1-1
size: .
V: TRBV6-5
D: .
length: 15
CDR3: CASSYSPRFNTEAFF
DNA: TGTGCCAGCAGTTACTCCCCCAGGTTTAACACTGAAGCTTTCTTT

J: TRBJ1-6
size: .
V: TRBV7-3
D: .
length: 15
CDR3: CASSLRGGSSSPLHF
DNA: TGTGCCAGCAGCTTAAGGGGAGGGAGTAGTTCACCCCTCCACTTT

J: TRBJ1-1
size: .
V: TRBV18
D: .
length: 14
CDR3: CASSPIPDSTEAFF
DNA: TGTGCCAGCTCACCAATCCCGGACAGCACTGAAGCTTTCTTT

J: TRBJ2-3
size: .
V: TRBV7-2
D: TRBD1
length: 17
CDR3: CASSLASWTGRGDTQYF
DNA: TGTGCCAGCAGCTTAGCGAGCTGGACAGGGCGAGGAGATACGCAGTATTTT

J: TRBJ2-7
size: .
V: TRBV6-1
D: TRBD1
length: 14
CDR3: CASSPGTGDYEQYF
DNA: TGTGCCAGCAGTCCCGGGACAGGGGACTACGAGCAGTACTTC

J: TRBJ2-2
size: .
V: TRBV4-2
D: .
length: 15
CDR3: CASSQEPSASVELFF
DNA: TGTGCCAGCAGCCAAGAACCTAGCGCTTCAGTGGAGCTGTTTTTT

J: TRBJ1-1
size: .
V: TRBV5-1
D: TRBD1
length: 15
CDR3: CASSLLQGAGTEAFF
DNA: TGCGCCAGCAGCTTGTTACAGGGGGCTGGCACTGAAGCTTTCTTT

J: TRBJ1-4
size: few
V: TRBV5-1
D: TRBD1
length: 15
CDR3: CASSLAGTGNEKLFF
DNA: TGCGCCAGCAGCTTGGCCGGGACAGGGAATGAAAAACTGTTTTTT

J: TRBJ1-2
size: .
V: TRBV7-2
D: .
length: 15
CDR3: CASTKRVRTQGGYTF
DNA: TGTGCCAGCACCAAAAGGGTGCGGACTCAAGGGGGCTACACCTTC

J: TRBJ2-1
size: .
V: TRBV28
D: TRBD2
length: 19
CDR3: CASSLYPLASGGPYNEQFF
DNA: TGTGCCAGCAGTTTATATCCCCTGGCTAGCGGGGGCCCCTACAATGAGCAGTTCTTC

J: TRBJ2-3
size: few
V: TRBV6-4
D: TRBD1
length: 13
CDR3: CETTGEGADTQYF
DNA: TGTGAAACGACAGGGGAAGGGGCAGATACGCAGTATTTT

J: TRBJ2-2
size: .
V: TRBV11-3
D: TRBD1
length: 15
CDR3: CASSLDRGRVGELFF
DNA: TGTGCCAGCAGCTTGGACAGGGGGAGAGTCGGGGAGCTGTTTTTT

J: TRBJ1-3
size: .
V: TRBV7-9
D: TRBD1
length: 16
CDR3: CASSLGKGAQGNTIYF
DNA: TGTGCCAGCAGCTTAGGAAAGGGGGCACAGGGAAACACCATATATTTT

J: TRBJ1-2
size: .
V: TRBV9
D: TRBD1
length: 15
CDR3: CASSVADRRRYGYTF
DNA: TGTGCCAGCAGCGTAGCGGACAGGCGTCGCTATGGCTACACCTTC

J: TRBJ2-6
size: .
V: TRBV29-1
D: .
length: 12
CDR3: CSGTSGANVLTF
DNA: TGCAGCGGAACATCTGGGGCCAACGTCCTGACTTTC

J: TRBJ1-1
size: .
V: TRBV5-6
D: TRBD1
length: 16
CDR3: CASSLLGQWVNTEAFF
DNA: TGTGCCAGCAGCTTGTTGGGACAGTGGGTGAACACTGAAGCTTTCTTT

J: TRBJ2-3
size: .
V: TRBV11-3
D: .
length: 15
CDR3: CASSLVWDNTDTQYF
DNA: TGTGCCAGCAGCTTAGTGTGGGACAACACAGATACGCAGTATTTT

J: TRBJ1-5
size: .
V: TRBV28
D: .
length: 15
CDR3: CASRVGGRHSQPQHF
DNA: TGTGCCAGCAGGGTGGGTGGCCGTCACAGTCAGCCCCAGCATTTT

J: TRBJ1-4
size: few
V: TRBV29-1
D: .
length: 13
CDR3: CSARTPTNEKLFF
DNA: TGCAGCGCCCGGACACCAACTAATGAAAAACTGTTTTTT

J: TRBJ1-1
size: few
V: TRBV29-1
D: .
length: 13
CDR3: CSVFWTVNTEAFF
DNA: TGCAGCGTTTTTTGGACAGTTAACACTGAAGCTTTCTTT

J: TRBJ1-2
size: .
V: TRBV7-3
D: .
length: 15
CDR3: CASSLRGDLNYGYTF
DNA: TGTGCCAGCAGCTTAAGGGGGGACCTTAACTATGGCTACACCTTC

J: TRBJ2-5
size: .
V: TRBV27
D: .
length: 13
CDR3: CASRTGLQETQYF
DNA: TGTGCCAGCAGGACGGGACTCCAAGAGACCCAGTACTTC